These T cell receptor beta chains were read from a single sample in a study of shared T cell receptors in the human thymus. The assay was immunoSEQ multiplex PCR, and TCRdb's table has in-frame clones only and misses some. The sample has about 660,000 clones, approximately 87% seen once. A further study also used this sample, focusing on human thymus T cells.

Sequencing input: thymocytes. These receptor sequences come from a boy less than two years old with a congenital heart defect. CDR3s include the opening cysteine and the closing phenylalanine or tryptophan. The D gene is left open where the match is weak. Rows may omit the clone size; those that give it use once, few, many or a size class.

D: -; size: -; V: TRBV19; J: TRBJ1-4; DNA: TGTGCCAGTAGTCCCACCCGACAAGTTAATGAAAAACTGTTTTTT; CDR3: CASSPTRQVNEKLFF
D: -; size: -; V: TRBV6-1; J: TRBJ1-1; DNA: TGTGCCAGCAGTGAAGACGCAGGGCCCATGAACACTGAAGCTTTCTTT; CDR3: CASSEDAGPMNTEAFF
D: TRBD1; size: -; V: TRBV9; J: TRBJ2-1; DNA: TGTGCCAGCAGTAGCAGAGGAGGACAGGCTACGAACGATGAGCAGTTCTTC; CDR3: CASSSRGGQATNDEQFF
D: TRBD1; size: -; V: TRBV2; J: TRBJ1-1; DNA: TGTGCCAGCAGTGGGGGGACAGGGGGCTTGAACACTGAAGCTTTCTTT; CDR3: CASSGGTGGLNTEAFF
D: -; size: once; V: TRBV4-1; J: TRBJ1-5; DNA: TGCGCCAGCAGCCAATCCTCAGGTAGTCAGCCCCAGCATTTT; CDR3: CASSQSSGSQPQHF
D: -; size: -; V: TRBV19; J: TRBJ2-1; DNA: TGTGCCAGTATTGGAGAGGGAGCAGGTAATGAGCAGTTCTTC; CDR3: CASIGEGAGNEQFF
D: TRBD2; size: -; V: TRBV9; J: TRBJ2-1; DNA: TGTGCCAGCAGCGTAGTCCGGGGGGGCCAGCGGGATGAGCAGTTCTTC; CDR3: CASSVVRGGQRDEQFF
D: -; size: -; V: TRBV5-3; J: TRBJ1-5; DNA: TGTGCCAGAAGCTTGGATAGGGGGGGGAGCAATCAGCCCCAGCATTTT; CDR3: CARSLDRGGSNQPQHF
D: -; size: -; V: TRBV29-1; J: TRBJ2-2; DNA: TGCAGCGTTGTTGAGGGCGAAGCGGACACCGGGGAGCTGTTTTTT; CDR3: CSVVEGEADTGELFF
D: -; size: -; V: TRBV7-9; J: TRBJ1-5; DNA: TGTGCCAGCAGCTTAGCGGGGCCAGGGGTTCAGCCCCAGCATTTT; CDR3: CASSLAGPGVQPQHF
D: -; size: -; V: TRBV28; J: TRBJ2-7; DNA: TGTGCCAGCAGTTTACTCTACGAGCAGTACTTC; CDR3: CASSLLYEQYF
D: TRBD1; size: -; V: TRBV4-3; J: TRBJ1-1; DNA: TGCGCCAGCAGCCAAATACAGGGGGCGCGAGGTCTTGAAGCTTTCTTT; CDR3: CASSQIQGARGLEAFF
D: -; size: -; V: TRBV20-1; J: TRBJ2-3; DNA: TGCAGTGAAAGCGGCACAGATACGCAGTATTTT; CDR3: CSESGTDTQYF
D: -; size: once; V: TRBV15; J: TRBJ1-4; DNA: TGTGCCACCAGCGGAACAACAAGGGGAAATGAAAAACTGTTTTTT; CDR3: CATSGTTRGNEKLFF
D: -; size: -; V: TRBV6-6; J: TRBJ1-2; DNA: TGTGCCAGTTCTACGGACAGCACTAACTATGGCTACACCTTC; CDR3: CASSTDSTNYGYTF
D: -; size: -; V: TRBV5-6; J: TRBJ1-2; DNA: TGTGCCAGCAGCTTCTGGACAATAAACTATGGCTACACCTTC; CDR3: CASSFWTINYGYTF
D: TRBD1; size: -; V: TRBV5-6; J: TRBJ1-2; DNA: TGTGCCAGCAGCTCTTTTTGGGCGGGAACAGGGGGCTATGGCTACACCTTC; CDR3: CASSSFWAGTGGYGYTF
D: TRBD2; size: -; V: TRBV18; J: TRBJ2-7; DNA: TGTGCCAGCTCACCAGGGACTAGCGGGAGGGCCTACGAGCAGTTAAATCCAAACCGATTC; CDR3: CASSPGTSGRAYEQLNPNRF
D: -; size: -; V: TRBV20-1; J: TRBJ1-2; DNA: TGCAGTGCTGCAGCGACAGCGCCCTACACCTTC; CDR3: CSAAATAPYTF
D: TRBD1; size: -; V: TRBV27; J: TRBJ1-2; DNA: TGTGCCAGCAGTTCGAGCGGACAGGGGGTGGCTAGGGGCTACACCTTC; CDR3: CASSSSGQGVARGYTF
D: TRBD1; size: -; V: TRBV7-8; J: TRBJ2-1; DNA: TGTGCCAGCAGCTCCCAGGGGGGGGACAGGGGGCAGAGGGATGAGCAGTTCTTC; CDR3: CASSSQGGDRGQRDEQFF
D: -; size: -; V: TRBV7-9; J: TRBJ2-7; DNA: TGTGCCAGCAGCTTAACCGGGTCTGGCTACGAGCAGTACTTC; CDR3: CASSLTGSGYEQYF
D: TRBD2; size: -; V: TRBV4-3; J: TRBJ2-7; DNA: TGCGCCAGCAGCCCTCACGTGACTAGCGGGGGAAGAGGGACCTACGAGCAGTACTTC; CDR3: CASSPHVTSGGRGTYEQYF
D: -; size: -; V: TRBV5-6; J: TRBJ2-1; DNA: TGTGCCAGCAGCTGGTCTAGCAATGAGCAGTTCTTC; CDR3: CASSWSSNEQFF
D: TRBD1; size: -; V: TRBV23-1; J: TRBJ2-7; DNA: TGCGCCAGCAGTCAGTTTCACAGGGGGGTATGCTACGAGCAGTACTTC; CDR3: CASSQFHRGVCYEQYF
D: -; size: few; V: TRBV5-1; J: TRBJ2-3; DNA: TGCGCCAGCAGCTCGTCCCAGGGGCGGACAGATACGCAGTATTTT; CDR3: CASSSSQGRTDTQYF
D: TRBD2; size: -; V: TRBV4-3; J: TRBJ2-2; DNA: TGCGCCAGCAGCCAAGAGAAGCGGGGGGGTATGGTCGGGGAGCTGTTTTTT; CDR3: CASSQEKRGGMVGELFF
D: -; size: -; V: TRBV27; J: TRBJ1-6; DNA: TGTGCCAGCAGTTTTCTCCAGGATAATTCACCCCTCCACTTT; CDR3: CASSFLQDNSPLHF
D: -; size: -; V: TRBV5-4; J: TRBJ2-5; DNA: TGTGCCATCCCTGCCCCGGGAGAGACCCAGTACTTC; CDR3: CAIPAPGETQYF
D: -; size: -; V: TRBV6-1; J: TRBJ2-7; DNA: TGTGCCAGCAGTGACCTTTCGCAGCAAGCGTCCTACGAGCAGTACTTC; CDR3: CASSDLSQQASYEQYF
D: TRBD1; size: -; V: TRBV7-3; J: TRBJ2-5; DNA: TGTGCCAGCAGCTACGACAGGGACGGGACCCAGTACTTC; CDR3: CASSYDRDGTQYF
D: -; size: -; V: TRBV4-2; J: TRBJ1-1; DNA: TGTGCCAGCAGCCAAGGGGGGCAGGGATCGAACACTGAAGCTTTCTTT; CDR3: CASSQGGQGSNTEAFF
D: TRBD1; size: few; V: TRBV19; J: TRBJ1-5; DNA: TGTGCCAGCGGGGGACAGGGCAATCAGCCCCAGCATTTT; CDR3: CASGGQGNQPQHF
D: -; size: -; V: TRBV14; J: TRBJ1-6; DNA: TGTGCCAGCAGCCAAGGGAGGGGAAGGGGATCACCCCTCCACTTT; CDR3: CASSQGRGRGSPLHF
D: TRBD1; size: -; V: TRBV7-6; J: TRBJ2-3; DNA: TGTGCCAGCAGCTTAAGGAGTGACAGGGGGCTATGGAATACGCAGTATTTT; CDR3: CASSLRSDRGLWNTQYF
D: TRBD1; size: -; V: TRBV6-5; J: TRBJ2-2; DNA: TGTGCCAGCAGTGGACAGGCCCGGGGCACCGGGGAGCTGTTTTTT; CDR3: CASSGQARGTGELFF
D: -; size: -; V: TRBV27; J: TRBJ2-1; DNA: TGTGCCAGCAGTTTATCTGGGACAAACAATGAGCAGTTCTTC; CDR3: CASSLSGTNNEQFF